This T cell receptor beta chain was obtained from a study of blood T cell repertoires in COVID-19. Study summary: The United States, Italy and Spain were the sources of the acute and convalescent COVID-19 samples.

Original processing methods: Estimation of nucleated cell counts relied on the amplification of reference gene primers. Only in-frame clones appear in the TCRdb table, and some are missing; sequencing was by immunoSEQ multiplex PCR. From that table come the V and J calls and clone size; the DNA was used to work out D and trimming. The sample has approximately 84,000 clones, around 80% seen once. V was pared by 2 bases and J by 1 base, with 13 bases of the junction left unmatched. Germline V gene lookup returns CDR1 MDHEN and CDR2 SYDVKM. This CDR3 is 19 amino acids long. The rearrangement uses TRBV28 and TRBJ2-2, with 7 bases fitting TRBD2. The sequencing input was peripheral blood. The clonotype comes from an elderly woman with acute or convalescent COVID-19. The CDR3 DNA is TGTGCCAGCAGTTTAAGATTCGGAGCGGGACGGCTGAACACCGGGGAGCTGTTTTTT. It yields the protein CASSLRFGAGRLNTGELFF.